This T cell receptor (beta chain) comes out of a study of blood T cell repertoires in COVID-19. The wider study: PBMCs, B-cell-depleted T cells, or T cells provided the cDNA or gDNA that made up the material.

Per the study methods: Counts of nucleated cells, estimated from reference gene primer amplification, were obtained. Generated by immunoSEQ multiplex PCR, the TCRdb table keeps only in-frame clones and is missing some. Clone size and the V and J calls come from that table; the DNA yielded D and trimming. The profile covers about 150,000 clones, with roughly four fifths appearing a single time and approximately 32% taken by the ten largest. CDR3 size: 15 residues. Germline V gives CDR1 SGHTA, CDR2 FQGNSA. Between the trimmed V and J ends, which lost 4 bases and 2 bases, there was a span of 15 bases. This sequence joins TRBV7-2 and TRBJ2-7; D possibly corresponds to TRBD1 (6 bases). Sequenced material: peripheral blood. The origin of this receptor is a woman in her sixties with acute or convalescent COVID-19. The CDR3 sequence: CASSSRDTLTYEQYF. The DNA of the CDR3 is TGTGCCAGCAGCTCACGGGACACCCTGACCTACGAGCAGTACTTC.